This T cell receptor (beta chain) was recorded in a study of blood T cell repertoires in COVID-19. Study-level background: Sites in the United States, Italy and Spain provided acute and convalescent COVID-19 samples. In each case, the material was cDNA or gDNA derived from T cells, B-cell-depleted T cells, or PBMCs.

In the source study's methods: It was from reference gene primer amplification that nucleated cell counts were estimated. Clones were sequenced by immunoSEQ multiplex PCR, and TCRdb holds only the in-frame ones, with some missing. The V and J calls and clone size are taken from that table; D and trimming were inferred from the DNA. The sample lists about 160,000 clones, 80% to 85% occurring once. This clonotype originated in a woman of 80 years or more with active or convalescent COVID-19. The source material was peripheral blood.

The CDR3 loop is CASSLREPPGTEAFF. In DNA form, the CDR3 reads TGTGCCAGCAGTCTCCGGGAGCCCCCCGGCACTGAAGCTTTCTTT. The chain employs TRBV7-8 and TRBJ1-1; D remains unclear. V was cut by 6 bases and J by 4 bases, with 18 bases left in between. The CDR3 is made up of 15 amino acids. CDR1 and CDR2 from the germline V gene are SGHVS and FQNEAQ.